This T cell receptor (beta chain) was captured in a study of blood T cell repertoires in COVID-19. CDR1 and CDR2 (germline): SGHTA, FQGTGA. This CDR3 region has 15 residues. V shed 1 base, J shed 5 bases, and the junction held 4 bases outside the gene matches. Original processing notes: The assay estimated nucleated cells by amplifying reference gene primers. Only in-frame clones appear in the TCRdb table, and some are missing; sequencing was by immunoSEQ multiplex PCR. V and J calls and clone size follow that table, whereas D and trimming were derived from the DNA. The data show about 120,000 clones, over 80% seen once. The sample holds a few counts of this clone.

The rearrangement uses TRBV7-3 and TRBJ1-1; 10 nucleotides agree with TRBD1. The TCR comes from a woman in her 70s with acute or convalescent COVID-19. The specimen sequenced was peripheral blood. Here the CDR3 DNA reads TGTGCCAGCAGCTTAAGGACAGGGGGGCGGACTGAAGCTTTCTTT. Residues: CASSLRTGGRTEAFF.